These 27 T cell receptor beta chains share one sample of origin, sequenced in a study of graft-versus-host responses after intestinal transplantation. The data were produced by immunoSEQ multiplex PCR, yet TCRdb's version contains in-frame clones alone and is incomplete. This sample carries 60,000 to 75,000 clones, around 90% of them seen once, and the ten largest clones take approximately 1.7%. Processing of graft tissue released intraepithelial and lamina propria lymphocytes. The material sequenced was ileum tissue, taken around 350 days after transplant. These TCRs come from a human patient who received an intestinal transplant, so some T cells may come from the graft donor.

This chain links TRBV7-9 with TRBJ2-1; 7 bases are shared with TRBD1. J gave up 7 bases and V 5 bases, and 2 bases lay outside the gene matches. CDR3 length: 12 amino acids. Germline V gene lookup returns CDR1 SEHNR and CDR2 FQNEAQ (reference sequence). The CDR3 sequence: CASSPTGNEQFF. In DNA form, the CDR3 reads TGTGCCAGCAGCCCGACAGGGAATGAGCAGTTCTTC.

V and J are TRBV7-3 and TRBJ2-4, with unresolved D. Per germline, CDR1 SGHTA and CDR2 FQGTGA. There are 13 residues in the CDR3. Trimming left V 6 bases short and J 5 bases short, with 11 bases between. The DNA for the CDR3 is TGTGCCAGCAGTCTTGGCCCCCAAAACATTCAGTACTTC. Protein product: CASSLGPQNIQYF.

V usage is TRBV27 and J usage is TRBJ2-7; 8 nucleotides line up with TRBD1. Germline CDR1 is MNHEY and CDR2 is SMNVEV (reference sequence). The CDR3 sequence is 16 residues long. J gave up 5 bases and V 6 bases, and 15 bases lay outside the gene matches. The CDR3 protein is CASSWTGQPHFHEQYF. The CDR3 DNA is TGTGCCAGCAGCTGGACAGGGCAGCCCCACTTTCACGAGCAGTACTTC.

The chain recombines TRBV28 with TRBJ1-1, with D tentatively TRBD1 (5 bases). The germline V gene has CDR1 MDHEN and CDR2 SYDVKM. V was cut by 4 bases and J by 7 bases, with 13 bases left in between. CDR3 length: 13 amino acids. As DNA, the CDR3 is TGTGCCAGCAGTTCCCGTCGGGGGGTTGAAGCTTTCTTT. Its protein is CASSSRRGVEAFF.

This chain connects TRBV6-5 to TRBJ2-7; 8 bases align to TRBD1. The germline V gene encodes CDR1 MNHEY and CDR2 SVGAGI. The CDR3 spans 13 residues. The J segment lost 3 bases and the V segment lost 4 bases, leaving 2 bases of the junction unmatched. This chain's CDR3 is CASSSTGDYEQYF. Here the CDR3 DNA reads TGTGCCAGCAGTTCGACAGGGGACTACGAGCAGTACTTC.

The CDR3 DNA sequence: TGTGCCAGCAAGGGCCTAGAGCCCACCGGGGAGCTGTTTTTT. Protein: CASKGLEPTGELFF. The V call is TRBV2, the J call TRBJ2-2; no clear D gene. V was cut by 7 bases and J by 4 bases, with 13 bases left in between. This CDR3 contains 14 residues. Germline assignment: CDR1 SNHLY and CDR2 FYNNEI.

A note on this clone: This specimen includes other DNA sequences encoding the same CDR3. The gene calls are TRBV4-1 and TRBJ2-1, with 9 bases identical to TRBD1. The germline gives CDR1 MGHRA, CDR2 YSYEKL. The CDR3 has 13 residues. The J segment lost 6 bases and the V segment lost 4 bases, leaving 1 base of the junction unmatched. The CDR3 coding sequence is TGCGCCAGCAGCCCGACAGGGGGCAATGAGCAGTTCTTC. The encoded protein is CASSPTGGNEQFF.

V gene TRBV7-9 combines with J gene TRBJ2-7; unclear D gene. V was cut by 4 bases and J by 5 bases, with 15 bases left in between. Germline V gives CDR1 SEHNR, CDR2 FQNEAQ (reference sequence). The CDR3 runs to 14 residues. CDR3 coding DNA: TGTGCCAGCAGCTCCACCACCGTAGTCCACGAGCAGTACTTC. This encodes CASSSTTVVHEQYF.

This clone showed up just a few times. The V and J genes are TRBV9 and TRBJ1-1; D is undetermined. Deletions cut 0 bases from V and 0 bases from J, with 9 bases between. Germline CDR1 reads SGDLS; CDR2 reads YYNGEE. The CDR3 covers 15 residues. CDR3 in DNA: TGTGCCAGCAGCGTAGAGAACAGCCTGAACACTGAAGCTTTCTTT. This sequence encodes CASSVENSLNTEAFF.

The CDR3 loop reads CATRQVINQPQHF. The CDR3 coding sequence is TGTGCCACCCGACAGGTTATCAATCAGCCCCAGCATTTT. The V call is TRBV2, the J call TRBJ1-5, with D maybe TRBD1 (6 bases). This CDR3 region has 13 residues. The V gene lost 10 bases and the J gene lost 3 bases, with 13 bases spanning the gap. Germline assignment: CDR1 SNHLY and CDR2 FYNNEI.

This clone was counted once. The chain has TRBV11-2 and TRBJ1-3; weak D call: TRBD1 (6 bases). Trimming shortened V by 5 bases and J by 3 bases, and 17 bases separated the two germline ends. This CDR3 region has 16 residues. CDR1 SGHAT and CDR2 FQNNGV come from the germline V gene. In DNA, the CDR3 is TGTGCCAGCAGCACAATACAGGGTCGGGGTGGAAACACCATATATTTT. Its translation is CASSTIQGRGGNTIYF.

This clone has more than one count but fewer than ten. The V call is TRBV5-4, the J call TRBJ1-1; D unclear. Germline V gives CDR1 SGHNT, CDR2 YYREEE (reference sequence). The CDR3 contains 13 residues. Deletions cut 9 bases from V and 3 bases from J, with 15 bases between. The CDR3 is CATKRTVDTEAFF. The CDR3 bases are TGTGCCACTAAGCGGACCGTAGACACTGAAGCTTTCTTT.

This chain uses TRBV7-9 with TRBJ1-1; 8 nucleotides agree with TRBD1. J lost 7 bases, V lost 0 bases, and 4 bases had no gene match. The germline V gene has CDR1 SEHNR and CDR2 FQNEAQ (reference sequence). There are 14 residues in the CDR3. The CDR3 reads CASSLARGQGEAFF. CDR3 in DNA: TGTGCCAGCAGCTTAGCCAGGGGGCAAGGTGAAGCTTTCTTT.

The CDR3 nucleotides are TGTGCCAGCAGCTTAATGGATGGAGAGCAAGAGACCCAGTACTTC. Its protein product is CASSLMDGEQETQYF. The V gene is TRBV7-8, the J gene TRBJ2-5; D gene unclear. Germline lookup yields CDR1 SGHVS and CDR2 FQNEAQ. The length of the CDR3 is 15 residues. V lost 2 bases and J lost 2, with 12 bases in between. The variable domain in full, with the rest retrieved from reference TRBV7-8 and TRBJ2-5, is GAGVSQSPRYKVAKRGQDVALRCDPISGHVSLFWYQQALGQGPEFLTYFQNEAQLDKSGLPSDRFFAERPEGSVSTLKIQRTQQEDSAVYLCASSLMDGEQETQYFGPGTRLLVL.

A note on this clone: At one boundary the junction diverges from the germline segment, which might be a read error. The CDR3: CASSYLGREPSLF. DNA for the CDR3: TGTGCCAGCAGTTACTTAGGGCGGGAGCCCTCCCTCTTC. The chain has TRBV6-6 and TRBJ2-1; 7 bases align to TRBD2. The germline V gene has CDR1 MNHNY and CDR2 SVGAGI (reference sequence). This CDR3 spans 13 amino acids.

The CDR3 is CASSYGLAGVYEQYF. DNA of the CDR3: TGTGCCAGCAGTTACGGACTAGCGGGGGTCTACGAGCAGTACTTC. The J gene is TRBJ2-7, the V gene TRBV6-5, with 13 nucleotides matching TRBD2. V lost 2 bases to trimming and J lost 3 bases; unmatched junction nucleotides: 1. Germline V gene sequence: CDR1 MNHEY, CDR2 SVGAGI. CDR3 size: 15 residues.

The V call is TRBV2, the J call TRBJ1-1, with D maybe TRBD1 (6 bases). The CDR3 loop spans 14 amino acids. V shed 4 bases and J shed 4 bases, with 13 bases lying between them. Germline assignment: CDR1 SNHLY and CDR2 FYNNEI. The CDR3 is CASSGRGRVTEAFF. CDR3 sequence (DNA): TGTGCCAGCAGTGGGCGGGGGCGCGTCACTGAAGCTTTCTTT.

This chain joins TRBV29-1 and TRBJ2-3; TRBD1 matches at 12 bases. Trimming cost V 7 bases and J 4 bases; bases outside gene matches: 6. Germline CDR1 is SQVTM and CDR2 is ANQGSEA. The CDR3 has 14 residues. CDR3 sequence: CSAMGQGAADTQYF. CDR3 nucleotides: TGCAGCGCTATGGGACAGGGGGCCGCAGATACGCAGTATTTT.

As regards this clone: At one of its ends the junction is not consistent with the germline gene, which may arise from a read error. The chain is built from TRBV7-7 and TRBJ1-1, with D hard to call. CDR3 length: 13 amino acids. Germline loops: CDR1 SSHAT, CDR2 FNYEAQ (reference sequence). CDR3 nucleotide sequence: TGTGCTAGCAGCTACTCCTTGAACACTGAAGCTTTCTTT. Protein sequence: CASSYSLNTEAFF. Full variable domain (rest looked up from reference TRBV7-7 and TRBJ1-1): GAGVSQSPRYKVTKRGQDVTLRCDPISSHATLYWYQQALGQGPEFLTYFNYEAQPDKSGLPSDRFSAERPEGSISTLTIQRTEQRDSAMYRCASSYSLNTEAFFGQGTRLTVV.

The CDR3 DNA is TGTGCCAGCAGTTCCCCGGGACAGGGGGCTTATGGCTACACCTTC. Encoded protein: CASSSPGQGAYGYTF. The V and J genes are TRBV6-5 and TRBJ1-2; 12 nucleotides align to TRBD1. CDR3 length: 15 residues. The junction had 5 bases not matched to a gene; V was cut back by 4 bases and J by 5 bases. Germline V gives CDR1 MNHEY, CDR2 SVGAGI.

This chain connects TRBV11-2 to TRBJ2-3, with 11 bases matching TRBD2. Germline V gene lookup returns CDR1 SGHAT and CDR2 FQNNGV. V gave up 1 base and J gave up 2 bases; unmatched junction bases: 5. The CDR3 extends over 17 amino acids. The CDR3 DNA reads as TGTGCCAGCAGCTTAGCTCAACTAGCGGGGGTCACAGATACGCAGTATTTT. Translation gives CASSLAQLAGVTDTQYF.

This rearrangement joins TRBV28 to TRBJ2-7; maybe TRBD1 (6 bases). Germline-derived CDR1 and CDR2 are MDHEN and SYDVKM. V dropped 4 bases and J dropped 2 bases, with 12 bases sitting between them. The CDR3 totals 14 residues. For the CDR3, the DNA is TGTGCCAGCAGTTCCCGGACAGTAACCTACGAGCAGTACTTC. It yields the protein CASSSRTVTYEQYF.

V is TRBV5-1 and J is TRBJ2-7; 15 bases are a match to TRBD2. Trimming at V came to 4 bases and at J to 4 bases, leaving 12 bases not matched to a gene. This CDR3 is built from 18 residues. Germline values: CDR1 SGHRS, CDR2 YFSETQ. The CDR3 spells CASSRGTSGGPKVYEQYF. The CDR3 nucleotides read TGCGCCAGCAGCCGAGGGACTAGCGGGGGGCCCAAAGTATACGAGCAGTACTTC.

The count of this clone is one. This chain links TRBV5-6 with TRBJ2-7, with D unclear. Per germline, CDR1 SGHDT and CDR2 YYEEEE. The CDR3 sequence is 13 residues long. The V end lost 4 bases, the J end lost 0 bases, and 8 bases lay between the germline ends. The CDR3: CASSMDDSYEQYF. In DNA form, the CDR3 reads TGTGCCAGCAGCATGGACGACTCCTACGAGCAGTACTTC. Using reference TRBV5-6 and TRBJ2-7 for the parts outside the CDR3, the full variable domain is DAGVTQSPTHLIKTRGQQVTLRCSPKSGHDTVSWYQQALGQGPQFIFQYYEEEERQRGNFPDRFSGHQFPNYSSELNVNALLLGDSALYLCASSMDDSYEQYFGPGTRLTVT.

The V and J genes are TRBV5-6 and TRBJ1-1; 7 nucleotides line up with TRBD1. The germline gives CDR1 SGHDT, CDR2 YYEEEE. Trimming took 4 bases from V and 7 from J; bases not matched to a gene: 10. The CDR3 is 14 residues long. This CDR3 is CASSLQGESYEAFF. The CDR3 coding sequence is TGTGCCAGCAGCCTGCAGGGGGAAAGCTATGAAGCTTTCTTT.

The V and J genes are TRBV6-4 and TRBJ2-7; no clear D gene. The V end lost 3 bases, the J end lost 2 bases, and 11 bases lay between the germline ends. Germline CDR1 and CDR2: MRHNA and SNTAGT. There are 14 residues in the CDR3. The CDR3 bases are TGTGCCAGCAGTGAACCGTTGGGTACCTACGAGCAGTACTTC. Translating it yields CASSEPLGTYEQYF.

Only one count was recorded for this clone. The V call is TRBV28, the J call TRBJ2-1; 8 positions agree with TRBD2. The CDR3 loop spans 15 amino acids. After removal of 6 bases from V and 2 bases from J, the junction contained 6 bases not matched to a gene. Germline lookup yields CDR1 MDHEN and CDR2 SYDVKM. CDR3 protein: CASSLPGLAYNEQFF. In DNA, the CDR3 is TGTGCCAGCAGCCTCCCGGGACTAGCCTACAATGAGCAGTTCTTC. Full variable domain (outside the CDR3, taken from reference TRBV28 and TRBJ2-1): DVKVTQSSRYLVKRTGEKVFLECVQDMDHENMFWYRQDPGLGLRLIYFSYDVKMKEKGDIPEGYSVSREKKERFSLILESASTNQTSMYLCASSLPGLAYNEQFFGPGTRLTVL.